This TCR beta chain was profiled in a study of cytomegalovirus exposure and HLA in healthy donors. The overall study: Genetic ancestry analysis placed approximately 80% of the approximately 400 donors that were genotyped in the Caucasian-associated cluster.

Overall study results and limits: Later findings reportedly placed an Asian-associated ancestry cluster below the approximately 670-donor mean for N-insertions. The study put 150 to 200 TCR beta chains on its list as cytomegalovirus-associated. Highly shared variants forming one cluster were likely a sequencing artifact.

Details on this clone: Its cognate antigen is unknown.

Both 60 Vbeta primers and 13 Jbeta primers went into the PCR. Assay used: immunoSEQ multiplex PCR; TCRdb lists only in-frame clones, some missing. The data show some 170,000 clones, with roughly 85% seen just once and 1.3% held by the top ten. This TCR was sampled from a woman in her forties or fifties in good health and CMV-seronegative. Sequencing was done on a sample of PBMCs.

The CDR3 nucleotides are TGTGCCAGCTCGAACTCTGACAGAAACTATGGCTACACCTTC. This codes for CASSNSDRNYGYTF. The chain links TRBV6-6 to TRBJ1-2; possible D gene TRBD1, 5 bases. Looked up from germline, CDR1 is MNHNY and CDR2 is SVGAGI (reference sequence). The CDR3 has 14 residues. V lost 8 bases to trimming and J lost 2 bases, with 15 bases between them.